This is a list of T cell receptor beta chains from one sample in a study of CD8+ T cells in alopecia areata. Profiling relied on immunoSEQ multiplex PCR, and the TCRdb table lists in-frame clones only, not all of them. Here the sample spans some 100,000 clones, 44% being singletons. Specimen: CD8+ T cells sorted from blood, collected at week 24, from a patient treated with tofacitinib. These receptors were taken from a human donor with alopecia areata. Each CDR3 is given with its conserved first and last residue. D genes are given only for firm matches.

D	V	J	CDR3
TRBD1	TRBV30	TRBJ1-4	CAWSHTGGINEKLFF
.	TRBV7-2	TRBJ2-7	CASSPRDGPYEQYF
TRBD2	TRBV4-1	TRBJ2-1	CASSPSGLAGGEQFF
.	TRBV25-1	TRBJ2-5	CASSRRIQETQYF
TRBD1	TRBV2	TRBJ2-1	CASSPGAGGLNEQFF
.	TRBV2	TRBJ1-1	CASRPNTEAFF
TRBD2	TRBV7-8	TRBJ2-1	CASSLGLAGVSEQFF
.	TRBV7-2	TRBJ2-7	CASSFNQGGEQYF
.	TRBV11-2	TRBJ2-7	CASSLEAQSSYEQYF
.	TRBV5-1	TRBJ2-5	CASSSRDGKETQYF
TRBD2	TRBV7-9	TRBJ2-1	CASSLNPAGGPANEQFF
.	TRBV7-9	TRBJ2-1	CASSSYQGLYNEQFF
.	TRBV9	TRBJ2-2	CASSVDLRTGELFF
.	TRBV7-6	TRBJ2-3	CASSQGGTGTGTQYF
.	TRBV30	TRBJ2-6	CAWIRGSGANVLTF
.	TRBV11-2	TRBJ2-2	CASAGYSNTGELFF
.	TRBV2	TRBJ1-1	CASRRPPNTEAFF
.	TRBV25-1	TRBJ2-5	CASSDRGAGGTQYF
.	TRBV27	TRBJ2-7	CASSASSYEQYF
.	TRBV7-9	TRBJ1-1	CASSSRWANTEAFF
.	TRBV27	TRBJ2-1	CASSLTNPWNEQFF
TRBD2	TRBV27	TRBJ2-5	CASSLASGRLETQYF
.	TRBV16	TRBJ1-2	CASSQEHLDYGYTF
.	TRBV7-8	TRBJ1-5	CASSLADRTDQPQHF
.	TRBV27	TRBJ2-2	CASTKSKTGELFF
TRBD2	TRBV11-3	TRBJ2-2	CASSSRLAGDGTGELFF
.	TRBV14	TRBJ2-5	CASSQGTEETQYF
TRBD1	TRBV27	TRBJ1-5	CASGLRQGYQPQHF
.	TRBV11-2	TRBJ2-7	CASSPSYEQYF
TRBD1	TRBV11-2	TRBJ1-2	CASSYSPGQAYGYTF
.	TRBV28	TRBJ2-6	CASSPKTGANVLTF
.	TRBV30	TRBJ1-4	CAWSPGNEKLFF
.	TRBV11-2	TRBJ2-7	CASSFKSSYEQYF
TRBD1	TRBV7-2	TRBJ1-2	CASSRGQGVRDGYTF
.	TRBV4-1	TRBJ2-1	CASGPAPDLGNEQFF
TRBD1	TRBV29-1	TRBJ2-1	CSVGDSTFYNEQFF
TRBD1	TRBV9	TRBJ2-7	CASSGDRGPPQQYF
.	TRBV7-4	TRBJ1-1	CASSYRFPGGNTEAFF
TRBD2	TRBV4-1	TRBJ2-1	CASSQGAGGRDEQFF
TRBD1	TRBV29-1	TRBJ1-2	CSVPDRDRSNYGYTF
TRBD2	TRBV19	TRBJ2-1	CASSLAGTSANEQFF
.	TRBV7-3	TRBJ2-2	CASSLTFALTGELFF